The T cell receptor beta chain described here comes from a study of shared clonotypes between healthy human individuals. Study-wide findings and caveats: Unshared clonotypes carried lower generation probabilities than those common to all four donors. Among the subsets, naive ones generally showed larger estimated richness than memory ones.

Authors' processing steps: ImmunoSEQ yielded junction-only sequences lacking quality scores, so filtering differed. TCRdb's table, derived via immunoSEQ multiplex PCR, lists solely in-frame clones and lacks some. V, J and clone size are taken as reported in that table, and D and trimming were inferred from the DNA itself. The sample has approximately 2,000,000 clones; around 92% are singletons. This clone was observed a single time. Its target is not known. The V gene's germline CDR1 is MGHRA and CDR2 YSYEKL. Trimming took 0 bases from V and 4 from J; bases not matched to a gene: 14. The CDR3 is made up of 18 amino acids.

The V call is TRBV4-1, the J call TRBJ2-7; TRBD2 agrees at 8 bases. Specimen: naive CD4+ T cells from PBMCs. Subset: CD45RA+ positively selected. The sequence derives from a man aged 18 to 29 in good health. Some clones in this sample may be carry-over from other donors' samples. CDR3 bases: TGCGCCAGCAGCCAAGATCCCGCGGGAGGTTTTCTGGGGTACGAGCAGTACTTC. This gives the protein CASSQDPAGGFLGYEQYF.